This entry lists 31 T cell receptor beta chains sequenced from one sample in a study of T cell repertoires in cytomegalovirus infection. TCRdb itself ran the reads through MiXCR, one entry per CDR3 protein. This sample yields some 220,000 distinct CDR3 sequences, of which 9% to 15% are seen a single time; 1.5% to 2% belongs to the top ten. The sequenced sample was PBMCs. The receptors here all came from a human donor in good health (CMV status not recorded). Some clones in this sample may be carry-over from other donors' samples.

The rearrangement uses TRBV20-1 and TRBJ1-4; possible D gene TRBD1, 5 bases. Trimming cost V 0 bases and J 8 bases, with 13 bases left between them. The length of the CDR3 is 14 residues. Germline lookup yields CDR1 DFQATT and CDR2 SNEGSKA (reference sequence). The CDR3 sequence: CSARDRGGEEKLFF. In DNA form, the CDR3 reads TGCAGTGCTAGAGATCGCGGGGGGGAGGAAAAACTGTTTTTT.

This clonotype came up many times. V usage is TRBV19 and J usage is TRBJ1-1, with 9 bases matching TRBD1. The trim removed 3 bases at V and 5 bases at J, leaving 13 bases unmatched. CDR3 length equals 17 residues. Germline V gives CDR1 LNHDA, CDR2 SQIVND (reference sequence). The chain's CDR3 is CASSMREQGARRTEAFF. The CDR3 DNA is TGTGCCAGTAGTATGAGAGAACAGGGGGCAAGAAGGACTGAAGCTTTCTTT.

This clonotype appeared many times. The chain couples TRBV7-9 to TRBJ1-5; D is undetermined. Between the trimmed V and J ends, which lost 1 base and 3 bases, there was a span of 10 bases. CDR3 length: 15 amino acids. Germline CDR1 and CDR2: SEHNR and FQNEAQ (reference sequence). CDR3 residues: CASSLDAQPNQPQHF. The CDR3 DNA follows: TGTGCCAGCAGCTTAGATGCCCAGCCCAATCAGCCCCAGCATTTT.

The chain has TRBV29-1 and TRBJ2-7; the match to TRBD2 covers 7 bases. CDR1 is SQVTM, CDR2 ANQGSEA, per germline. J lost 3 bases, V lost 4 bases, and 6 bases had no gene match. The CDR3 is made up of 13 amino acids. CDR3 protein: CSVGASGDYEQYF. The CDR3, as DNA: TGCAGCGTTGGGGCCAGCGGGGACTACGAGCAGTACTTC.

This clonotype was counted a few times. The chain carries TRBV5-1 and TRBJ2-3; 9 bases fit TRBD2. Germline lookup yields CDR1 SGHRS and CDR2 YFSETQ. Trimming removed 0 bases from V and 6 bases from J; junction bases left unmatched: 2. The CDR3 loop spans 14 amino acids. DNA for the CDR3: TGCGCCAGCAGCTTGGGCAGCGGGAGGGATACGCAGTATTTT. Translating gives CASSLGSGRDTQYF.

The chain uses TRBV20-1 and TRBJ2-7; 10 bases agree with TRBD2. Looked up from germline, CDR1 is DFQATT and CDR2 is SNEGSKA (reference sequence). V lost 2 bases to trimming and J lost 6 bases; unmatched junction nucleotides: 7. This CDR3 region has 14 residues. The CDR3 loop reads CSARTSGVMVEQYF. Written as DNA, the CDR3 is TGCAGTGCTAGAACTAGCGGGGTAATGGTCGAGCAGTACTTC.

This clonotype occurred a few times. The chain joins TRBV18 to TRBJ2-7; D may be TRBD2 (6 bases). This CDR3 comprises 17 residues. V lost 3 bases to trimming and J lost 4 bases, with 22 bases between them. Germline loops: CDR1 KGHSH, CDR2 LQKENI. CDR3 loop: CASSPKPPGTGDYEQYF. CDR3 in DNA: TGTGCCAGCTCACCTAAACCTCCCGGGACGGGAGATTACGAGCAGTACTTC.

There are many counts of this clonotype. CDR3 nucleotide sequence: TGTGCCAGTAGGAATAGCGGGGGATCCTACAATGAGCAGTTCTTC. Its protein is CASRNSGGSYNEQFF. The chain couples TRBV19 to TRBJ2-1; 9 positions match TRBD2. The junction had 4 bases not matched to a gene; V was cut back by 6 bases and J by 1 base. The CDR3 has 15 amino acids. From germline, CDR1 is LNHDA and CDR2 SQIVND (reference sequence).

The chain recombines TRBV12-3 or TRBV12-4 with TRBJ2-5; TRBD2 is a possible D gene (5 bases). The germline V and J ends were trimmed by 0 bases and 3 bases, with 5 bases remaining between them. The CDR3 is 13 residues long. The CDR3 here is CASSLAREETQYF. The CDR3 bases are TGTGCCAGCAGTTTAGCGAGGGAAGAGACCCAGTACTTC.

This clonotype occurred many times. The J gene is TRBJ1-5, the V gene TRBV27, with D perhaps TRBD1 (5 bases). The CDR3 contains 15 residues. The germline CDR1 and CDR2 sequences are MNHEY and SMNVEV (reference sequence). The V end lost 4 bases, the J end lost 2 bases, and 12 bases lay between the germline ends. The CDR3 spells CASSSQGLGNQPQHF. The CDR3, as DNA: TGTGCCAGCAGTTCCCAGGGTTTAGGCAATCAGCCCCAGCATTTT.

In its sample, this clonotype was seen a few times. The V call is TRBV5-5, the J call TRBJ2-2; D is uncertain. The CDR3 runs to 17 residues. The germline CDR1 and CDR2 sequences are SGHKS and YYEKEE (reference sequence). Trimming removed 4 bases from V and 0 bases from J, with 16 bases in between. The CDR3 nucleotides read TGTGCCAGCAGCCCTAGTAGGGCTAGTTCGAACACCGGGGAGCTGTTTTTT. Translation: CASSPSRASSNTGELFF.

This chain links TRBV2 with TRBJ1-2; D uncertain. The length of the CDR3 is 13 residues. Looked up from germline, CDR1 is SNHLY and CDR2 is FYNNEI. V lost 1 base and J lost 1, with 4 bases in between. CDR3 sequence (DNA): TGTGCCAGCAGTGAAGGCGTTAACTATGGCTACACCTTC. Residues: CASSEGVNYGYTF.

This clonotype was recorded at least ten times. The genes are TRBV19 and TRBJ2-2, with 10 bases that match TRBD1. CDR3 size: 16 residues. Germline V lookup: CDR1 LNHDA, CDR2 SQIVND (reference sequence). The V gene end was trimmed by 6 bases and the J gene end by 2 bases; junction bases not matched to a gene: 6. The CDR3: CASSPRTGGNTGELFF. As DNA, the CDR3 is TGTGCCAGTAGCCCCCGGACAGGGGGTAACACCGGGGAGCTGTTTTTT.

This clonotype appeared a few times. The V gene is TRBV7-9, the J gene TRBJ1-2, with D perhaps matching TRBD1 (5 bases). The CDR3 spans 15 residues. V lost 2 bases to trimming and J lost 4 bases, with 14 bases between them. The germline gives CDR1 SEHNR, CDR2 FQNEAQ (reference sequence). CDR3 coding DNA: TGTGCCAGCAGCTTATCAGGGACCGTTATCTATGGCTACACCTTC. It is translated as CASSLSGTVIYGYTF.

This clonotype showed up many times. The V call is TRBV7-2, the J call TRBJ2-5; 14 positions agree with TRBD2. Germline CDR1 reads SGHTA; CDR2 reads FQGNSA. V lost 5 bases to trimming and J lost 1 base; unmatched junction nucleotides: 9. The CDR3 has 18 residues. The CDR3 spells CASSTSLGTSGGQETQYF. The CDR3 nucleotides read TGTGCCAGCAGCACCAGCCTCGGGACTAGCGGGGGCCAAGAGACCCAGTACTTC.

This clonotype was seen ten or more times. The CDR3 sequence: CASSLAQGWAGANVLTF. CDR3 DNA sequence: TGTGCCAGCAGCTTAGCGCAGGGGTGGGCTGGGGCCAACGTCCTGACTTTC. J is TRBJ2-6 and V is TRBV7-2; possibly TRBD1 for D (6 bases). Germline lookup yields CDR1 SGHTA and CDR2 FQGNSA. V was cut by 0 bases and J by 2 bases, with 11 bases left in between. The CDR3 extends over 17 amino acids.

This clonotype was detected many times. The V and J genes are TRBV7-2 and TRBJ2-5; the D call may be TRBD1 or TRBD2 (6 bases each). CDR1 and CDR2 (germline): SGHTA, FQGNSA. V lost 3 bases to trimming and J lost 7 bases, with 21 bases between them. The CDR3 is 16 amino acids. The CDR3 reads CASSFHGERGVGTQYF. The CDR3 coding sequence is TGTGCCAGCAGCTTCCATGGGGAGAGGGGGGTGGGGACCCAGTACTTC.

This clonotype showed up many times. This chain joins TRBV28 and TRBJ2-5; no clear D gene. CDR1 and CDR2 from the germline V gene are MDHEN and SYDVKM. Trimming removed 6 bases at V and 5 bases at J, with 7 bases between. The CDR3 is made up of 11 amino acids. CDR3 loop: CASRLSETQYF. The DNA for the CDR3 is TGTGCCAGCAGGCTGTCCGAGACCCAGTACTTC.

The chain employs TRBV28 and TRBJ1-2; D gene uncertain. Germline V CDR1 and CDR2: MDHEN, SYDVKM. The CDR3 is 14 amino acids. V was shortened by 4 bases and J by 3 bases, with 12 bases between the two germline ends. CDR3 sequence (DNA): TGTGCCAGCAGTTCCCCAGGTGATTACTATGGCTACACCTTC. Its translation is CASSSPGDYYGYTF.

This clonotype was counted only a few times. The chain is built from TRBV19 and TRBJ2-2; 10 nucleotides align to TRBD2. Germline CDR1 and CDR2: LNHDA and SQIVND (reference sequence). The CDR3 has 16 residues. The J segment lost 5 bases and the V segment lost 5 bases, leaving 8 bases of the junction unmatched. Here the CDR3 reads CASSQVAGGGTGELFF. CDR3 bases: TGTGCCAGTAGTCAAGTAGCGGGAGGTGGGACCGGGGAGCTGTTTTTT.

With respect to this clonotype: A read error may be the cause here, since a much bigger clone is one base away. The rearrangement joins TRBV20-1 to TRBJ2-3, with no clear D. The CDR3 consists of 16 residues. The ends were cut back, 6 bases at V and 0 bases at J, with 19 bases in the middle. From germline, CDR1 is DFQATT and CDR2 SNEGSKA (reference sequence). The CDR3 spells CSANCGRAGSTDTQYF. CDR3 DNA sequence: TGCAGTGCCAATTGCGGACGTGCCGGGAGCACAGATACGCAGTATTTT.

In its sample, this clonotype was seen many times. The rearrangement links TRBV7-8 to TRBJ1-1; 8 bases are shared with TRBD1. The CDR3 loop spans 18 amino acids. V shed 1 base and J 0 bases; nucleotides not matched to a gene: 10. The germline V gene encodes CDR1 SGHVS and CDR2 FQNEAQ. In DNA form, the CDR3 reads TGTGCCAGCAGCTTAGTCCCTCAGGGGGCGAACATGAACACTGAAGCTTTCTTT. This codes for CASSLVPQGANMNTEAFF.

This clonotype was detected ten times or more. The genes are TRBV7-2 and TRBJ1-1; D not certain. From germline, CDR1 is SGHTA and CDR2 FQGNSA. There are 13 residues in the CDR3. Trimming shortened V by 2 bases and J by 8 bases, and 12 bases separated the two germline ends. The CDR3, as DNA: TGTGCCAGCAGCTTAAACGGGCCTGCCGAAGCTTTCTTT. This translates into CASSLNGPAEAFF.

The rearrangement joins TRBV20-1 to TRBJ2-3; D gene unclear. Germline CDR1 and CDR2: DFQATT and SNEGSKA (reference sequence). V lost 5 bases, J lost 1 base, and 10 bases lay in between. This CDR3 region has 13 residues. The CDR3 sequence: CSAPPERTDTQYF. As DNA, the CDR3 is TGCAGTGCTCCCCCGGAACGCACAGATACGCAGTATTTT.

The J gene is TRBJ1-4, the V gene TRBV5-4, with a tentative D call TRBD1 (5 bases). The V gene's germline CDR1 is SGHNT and CDR2 YYREEE (reference sequence). The CDR3 extends over 14 amino acids. V was cut by 4 bases and J by 5 bases, with 12 bases left in between. The CDR3 DNA reads as TGTGCCAGCAGCGGGGGACGGCCGAATGAAAAACTGTTTTTT. Its protein product is CASSGGRPNEKLFF.

The chain recombines TRBV20-1 with TRBJ1-5; 9 bases match TRBD1. CDR1 is DFQATT, CDR2 SNEGSKA, per germline (reference sequence). V gave up 2 bases and J gave up 6 bases; unmatched junction bases: 8. This CDR3 is 15 amino acids long. The CDR3 region is CSARPGTGWSQPQHF. The CDR3 DNA reads as TGCAGTGCTAGACCAGGGACAGGGTGGAGTCAGCCCCAGCATTTT.

V usage is TRBV28 and J usage is TRBJ2-5; possibly TRBD2 for D (6 bases). The CDR3 runs 14 residues. Trimming removed 7 bases at V and 2 bases at J, with 14 bases between. Germline CDR1 is MDHEN and CDR2 is SYDVKM. This chain's CDR3 is CASTLSGGQETQYF. In nucleotides, the CDR3 is TGTGCCAGCACCCTTAGCGGTGGACAAGAGACCCAGTACTTC.

The chain links TRBV20-1 to TRBJ2-2; D may be TRBD1 (7 bases). V lost 5 bases, J lost 4 bases, and 14 bases lay in between. The CDR3 is 14 amino acids. Germline CDR1 reads DFQATT; CDR2 reads SNEGSKA (reference sequence). The CDR3 DNA is TGCAGTGCTTCACGACAGGGAGGCACCGGGGAGCTGTTTTTT. This sequence encodes CSASRQGGTGELFF.

This clonotype has at least ten counts. The rearrangement joins TRBV7-2 to TRBJ1-2, with D perhaps matching TRBD1 (5 bases). V shed 2 bases and J shed 0 bases, with 7 bases lying between them. Germline V lookup: CDR1 SGHTA, CDR2 FQGNSA. The CDR3 totals 14 residues. The CDR3 coding sequence is TGTGCCAGCAGCTTAAGACAGACTAACTATGGCTACACCTTC. Protein: CASSLRQTNYGYTF. Supplemented by reference TRBV7-2 and TRBJ1-2, the full variable domain reads GAGVSQSPSNKVTEKGKDVELRCDPISGHTALYWYRQSLGQGLEFLIYFQGNSAPDKSGLPSDRFSAERTGGSVSTLTIQRTQQEDSAVYLCASSLRQTNYGYTFGSGTRLTVV.

The chain has TRBV6-2 or TRBV6-3 and TRBJ2-1; 7 bases align to TRBD2. Germline V gene sequence: CDR1 MNHEY, CDR2 SVGEGT. CDR3 length: 15 residues. V shed 5 bases, J shed 0 bases, and the junction held 4 bases outside the gene matches. The CDR3 bases are TGTGCCAGCAGTCTAGCGGCCCTCTCCTACAATGAGCAGTTCTTC. Amino acids: CASSLAALSYNEQFF.

This clonotype was detected many times. This sequence joins TRBV19 and TRBJ2-7; D is tentatively TRBD1 or TRBD2 (5 bases each). Germline CDR1 and CDR2: LNHDA and SQIVND (reference sequence). The V end was cut by 5 bases, the J end by 2 bases, with 13 bases between. The CDR3 has 14 residues. The CDR3 reads CASSLQRGPYEQYF. CDR3 nucleotide sequence: TGTGCCAGTAGTCTCCAACGGGGCCCCTACGAGCAGTACTTC.